The rows below give T cell receptor beta chains drawn from one sample of a study of identifying expanded T cells in peripheral blood. TCRdb's copy holds only in-frame clones and misses some; the assay was immunoSEQ multiplex PCR. The sample has 100,000 to 150,000 clones, roughly 84% seen once. Sequencing was performed on blood. These receptor sequences come from a person aged 18 to 75 in good health. Both conserved end residues are part of each CDR3. The D gene is left open where the match is weak. Size tells how often a clone was seen (once, few, many) or the class of an expanded clone, and some rows leave it out.

v_call: TRBV30; d_call: -; clone_size: once; j_call: TRBJ1-4; cdr3_aa: CAWSQWDTRDGIEKLFF; cdr3_nt: TGTGCCTGGAGTCAATGGGACACCCGGGATGGTATTGAAAAACTGTTTTTT
v_call: TRBV7-2; d_call: -; clone_size: -; j_call: TRBJ1-6; cdr3_aa: CASSLRTKNSPLHF; cdr3_nt: TGTGCCAGCAGCTTAAGGACTAAAAATTCACCCCTCCACTTT
v_call: TRBV5-1; d_call: TRBD2; clone_size: -; j_call: TRBJ2-1; cdr3_aa: CASSLTVAGGISNEQFF; cdr3_nt: TGCGCCAGCAGCTTGACGGTAGCGGGGGGGATCAGCAATGAGCAGTTCTTC
v_call: TRBV9; d_call: -; clone_size: -; j_call: TRBJ2-2; cdr3_aa: CASSVVGTGELFF; cdr3_nt: TGTGCCAGCAGCGTAGTCGGCACCGGGGAGCTGTTTTTT
v_call: TRBV5-4; d_call: TRBD1; clone_size: -; j_call: TRBJ1-2; cdr3_aa: CASSRWTGDLSGYTF; cdr3_nt: TGTGCCAGCAGCAGGTGGACAGGGGATTTGAGCGGCTACACCTTC
v_call: TRBV2; d_call: -; clone_size: -; j_call: TRBJ1-1; cdr3_aa: CASSSGGYTEAFF; cdr3_nt: TGTGCCAGCAGTTCCGGAGGCTACACTGAAGCTTTCTTT
v_call: TRBV18; d_call: TRBD1; clone_size: -; j_call: TRBJ1-6; cdr3_aa: CASSPDRENSPLHF; cdr3_nt: TGTGCCAGCTCACCAGACAGGGAAAATTCACCCCTCCACTTT
v_call: TRBV4-3; d_call: -; clone_size: -; j_call: TRBJ2-7; cdr3_aa: CASSQARRGPYEQYF; cdr3_nt: TGCGCCAGCAGCCAAGCTCGGAGGGGCCCATACGAGCAGTACTTC
v_call: TRBV9; d_call: -; clone_size: -; j_call: TRBJ2-5; cdr3_aa: CASSPRQSPQETQYF; cdr3_nt: TGTGCCAGCAGCCCCCGACAGTCACCCCAAGAGACCCAGTACTTC
v_call: TRBV7-2; d_call: -; clone_size: -; j_call: TRBJ2-7; cdr3_aa: CASSLSVSDSGEQYF; cdr3_nt: TGTGCCAGCAGCTTATCTGTTTCGGATTCGGGCGAGCAGTACTTC
v_call: TRBV6-5; d_call: -; clone_size: -; j_call: TRBJ1-2; cdr3_aa: CASNKNGFYGYTF; cdr3_nt: TGTGCCAGCAATAAAAACGGCTTCTATGGCTACACCTTC
v_call: TRBV6-1; d_call: -; clone_size: -; j_call: TRBJ1-2; cdr3_aa: CASNNPGYGYTF; cdr3_nt: TGTGCCAGCAACAACCCGGGGTATGGCTACACCTTC
v_call: TRBV5-1; d_call: -; clone_size: -; j_call: TRBJ2-2; cdr3_aa: CASSLALATGELFF; cdr3_nt: TGCGCCAGCAGCTTGGCCTTAGCCACCGGGGAGCTGTTTTTT
v_call: TRBV14; d_call: -; clone_size: -; j_call: TRBJ2-7; cdr3_aa: CASSQLEGASYEQYF; cdr3_nt: TGTGCCAGCAGCCAATTGGAGGGCGCGTCCTACGAGCAGTACTTC
v_call: TRBV19; d_call: -; clone_size: -; j_call: TRBJ2-7; cdr3_aa: CASSMGLSSYEQYF; cdr3_nt: TGTGCCAGTAGTATGGGGCTCAGCTCCTACGAGCAGTACTTC
v_call: TRBV25-1; d_call: TRBD1; clone_size: -; j_call: TRBJ1-1; cdr3_aa: CASSRTGSTEAFF; cdr3_nt: TGTGCCAGCAGCCGGACAGGTTCGACTGAAGCTTTCTTT